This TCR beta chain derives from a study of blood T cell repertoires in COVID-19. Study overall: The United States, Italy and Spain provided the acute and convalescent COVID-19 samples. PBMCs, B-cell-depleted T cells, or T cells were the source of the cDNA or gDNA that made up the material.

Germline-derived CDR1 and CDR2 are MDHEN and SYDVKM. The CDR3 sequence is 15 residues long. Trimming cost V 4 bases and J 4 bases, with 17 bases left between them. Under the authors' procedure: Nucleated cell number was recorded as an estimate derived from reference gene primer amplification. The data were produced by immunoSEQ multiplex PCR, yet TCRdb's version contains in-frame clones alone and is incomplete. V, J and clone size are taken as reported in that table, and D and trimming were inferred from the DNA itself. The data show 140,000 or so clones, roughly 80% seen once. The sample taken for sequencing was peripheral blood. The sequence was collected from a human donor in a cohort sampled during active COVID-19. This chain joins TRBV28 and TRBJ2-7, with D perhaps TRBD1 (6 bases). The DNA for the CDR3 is TGTGCCAGCAGTTCCATCAGGGGCTTAAAGTACGAGCAGTACTTC. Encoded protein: CASSSIRGLKYEQYF.